These T cell receptor beta chains were read from a single sample in a study of blood T cell repertoires in COVID-19. This table comes from immunoSEQ multiplex PCR, and its TCRdb copy is limited to in-frame clones, with some not included. The table has 240,000 or so clones, around 83% seen once. The sample comprised peripheral blood. The receptors come from a woman older than 75 with acute or convalescent COVID-19. CDR3s leave out the opening cysteine and the closing phenylalanine or tryptophan. D genes are given only for firm matches. The listing skips clone size in some rows; elsewhere it reads once, few, many or a size class.

clone size: -; V gene: TRBV18; D gene: -; CDR3 protein: ASSPPLPSGQGFGEQY
clone size: -; V gene: TRBV5-6; D gene: TRBD1; CDR3 protein: ASSAGTAIGNTIY
clone size: -; V gene: TRBV2; D gene: -; CDR3 protein: ASSIQGNYGYT
clone size: -; V gene: TRBV5-1; D gene: TRBD2; CDR3 protein: ASSLASGAKNIQY
clone size: -; V gene: TRBV3-1/TRBV3-2; D gene: -; CDR3 protein: ASSQKGTEAF
clone size: -; V gene: TRBV9; D gene: -; CDR3 protein: ASSVRAASYNEQF
clone size: few; V gene: TRBV24-1; D gene: -; CDR3 protein: APPQGEVAKNIQY
clone size: -; V gene: TRBV12-5; D gene: -; CDR3 protein: ASGLIPGVGDTEAF
clone size: -; V gene: TRBV3-1/TRBV3-2; D gene: -; CDR3 protein: ASSQWGDSYEQY
clone size: -; V gene: TRBV11-2; D gene: TRBD2; CDR3 protein: ASSRGGARGEQY
clone size: -; V gene: TRBV4-1; D gene: -; CDR3 protein: ASSQDPRRAETQY
clone size: once; V gene: TRBV19; D gene: -; CDR3 protein: ASKSAGWNTEAF
clone size: many; V gene: TRBV7-6; D gene: -; CDR3 protein: ASSLSGVESLSGNTIY
clone size: -; V gene: TRBV2; D gene: TRBD1; CDR3 protein: ASSIDRVNYGYT
clone size: -; V gene: TRBV15; D gene: TRBD1; CDR3 protein: ATSRAGTGLIGGYT
clone size: -; V gene: TRBV3-1/TRBV3-2; D gene: TRBD1; CDR3 protein: ASSQDPGTGGHEQY
clone size: -; V gene: TRBV6-6; D gene: TRBD1; CDR3 protein: ASSTRTGNYGYT
clone size: -; V gene: TRBV12-3/TRBV12-4; D gene: -; CDR3 protein: ASRGSGNYGYT
clone size: -; V gene: TRBV2; D gene: -; CDR3 protein: ASGRVLPSPLH
clone size: -; V gene: TRBV9; D gene: -; CDR3 protein: ASSTQGGSYNEQF
clone size: -; V gene: TRBV5-1; D gene: TRBD2; CDR3 protein: ASSLGLGYEQY
clone size: -; V gene: TRBV5-4; D gene: TRBD1; CDR3 protein: ASSPGGTASNYGYT
clone size: once; V gene: TRBV7-9; D gene: TRBD1; CDR3 protein: ASSLEGTGRNEQF
clone size: once; V gene: TRBV5-1; D gene: TRBD1; CDR3 protein: ASSQGQGNPGANVLT
clone size: -; V gene: TRBV3-1/TRBV3-2; D gene: -; CDR3 protein: ASSQEARGPYNEQF
clone size: -; V gene: TRBV19; D gene: -; CDR3 protein: ASSIDLQVYGYT
clone size: -; V gene: TRBV18; D gene: -; CDR3 protein: ASSRNIQGTGELF
clone size: -; V gene: TRBV4-1; D gene: TRBD2; CDR3 protein: ASSQVAGAVTDTQY
clone size: -; V gene: TRBV7-6; D gene: -; CDR3 protein: ASSSSTGFTNYGYT
clone size: -; V gene: TRBV7-2; D gene: -; CDR3 protein: ASSAPDGYTEAF
clone size: few; V gene: TRBV30; D gene: -; CDR3 protein: AWSPRGSTEAF
clone size: few; V gene: TRBV3-1/TRBV3-2; D gene: TRBD1; CDR3 protein: ASSHVGQGTNEKLF
clone size: -; V gene: TRBV5-1; D gene: -; CDR3 protein: ASSPEGGILYGYT
clone size: few; V gene: TRBV5-1; D gene: TRBD1; CDR3 protein: ASSPEAGGRGGYT
clone size: -; V gene: TRBV7-2; D gene: TRBD1; CDR3 protein: ASSPDRGGNTGELF
clone size: -; V gene: TRBV3-1/TRBV3-2; D gene: -; CDR3 protein: ASSESRGSYNSPLH
clone size: -; V gene: TRBV7-9; D gene: TRBD1; CDR3 protein: ASSLGDRGLQETQY
clone size: -; V gene: TRBV5-5; D gene: TRBD2; CDR3 protein: ASSFRQAGDTGELF
clone size: -; V gene: TRBV18; D gene: TRBD1; CDR3 protein: ASSPDRDRGYT
clone size: -; V gene: TRBV7-9; D gene: -; CDR3 protein: ASSFGGSYNEQF
clone size: -; V gene: TRBV27; D gene: -; CDR3 protein: ASSLSGGPYGYT
clone size: -; V gene: TRBV6-6; D gene: -; CDR3 protein: ASSYGGVGEQY
clone size: -; V gene: TRBV7-2; D gene: -; CDR3 protein: ASSLKAGRVVYGYT
clone size: few; V gene: TRBV7-2; D gene: -; CDR3 protein: ASSLGVGGPTYEQY
clone size: -; V gene: TRBV27; D gene: TRBD1; CDR3 protein: ASRLGQGHSPLH
clone size: -; V gene: TRBV30; D gene: -; CDR3 protein: AWSFPGHSNQPQH
clone size: -; V gene: TRBV5-1; D gene: -; CDR3 protein: ASGRGLRDTETQY
clone size: -; V gene: TRBV6-1; D gene: -; CDR3 protein: ASSEATQEYT